This T cell receptor beta chain was documented in a study of radiotherapy plus CTLA-4 blockade in lung cancer. Study overall: Disease control was present in around a third of patients, and objective responses in approximately 20%.

Clones were sequenced by immunoSEQ multiplex PCR, and TCRdb holds only the in-frame ones, with some missing. Counted here are over 75,000 clones, around 83% occurring once; the ten biggest clones make up 0.82%. Study results and limitations: Early blood T cell clone dynamics, with interferon-beta, were reported to best predict response. Expansion in blood of tumor-derived TCR clones was seen after radiotherapy plus ipilimumab.

The CDR3 covers 17 residues. Trimming stripped 4 bases from V and 1 base from J, with 21 bases between. Per germline, CDR1 SGDLS and CDR2 YYNGEE. In regard to this clone: What it binds is not known.

The sequences come from peripheral blood, collected from a patient treated with radiotherapy plus ipilimumab. The receptor comes from a human donor with non-small cell lung cancer who had stable disease on radiotherapy plus ipilimumab. V and J are TRBV9 and TRBJ2-7, with no clear D. The CDR3 region is CASSPQDLYSSSYEQYF. CDR3 in DNA: TGTGCCAGCAGCCCCCAAGACCTGTACTCCTCTTCCTACGAGCAGTACTTC.